Below are 23 T cell receptor beta chains sequenced from a single sample in a study of blood T cell repertoires in COVID-19. TCRdb's table, derived via immunoSEQ multiplex PCR, lists solely in-frame clones and lacks some. The sample has 250,000 to 300,000 clones, about 85% seen once; the top ten hold 5% to 7.5%. Sequencing was carried out using PBMCs or T cells enriched from blood (not recorded which). All receptors derive from a woman between 45 and 60 years old who had been exposed to COVID-19.

J is TRBJ1-2 and V is TRBV30; the D is unclear. Trimming took 4 bases from V and 4 from J, leaving 13 bases between them. Germline loops: CDR1 GTSNPN, CDR2 SVGIG (reference sequence). The CDR3 totals 13 residues. CDR3: CAWIDSTGYGYTF. In DNA, the CDR3 is TGTGCCTGGATTGACTCAACGGGCTATGGCTACACCTTC.

The V gene is TRBV11-2, the J gene TRBJ2-5; D not resolved. Germline-derived CDR1 and CDR2 are SGHAT and FQNNGV. Trimming left V 5 bases short and J 5 bases short, with 15 bases between. The CDR3 has 14 residues. CDR3 sequence (DNA): TGTGCCAGCAGCGCCCTATCGGGTAGTGAGACCCAGTACTTC. Protein sequence: CASSALSGSETQYF. Complete variable domain (other parts from reference TRBV11-2 and TRBJ2-5): EAGVAQSPRYKIIEKRQSVAFWCNPISGHATLYWYQQILGQGPKLLIQFQNNGVVDDSQLPKDRFSAERLKGVDSTLKIQPAKLEDSAVYLCASSALSGSETQYFGPGTRLLVL.

V gene TRBV5-6 combines with J gene TRBJ1-2, with a possible D match to TRBD1 (5 bases). The CDR3 spans 16 residues. Germline V gives CDR1 SGHDT, CDR2 YYEEEE. The V gene lost 2 bases and the J gene lost 2 bases, with 16 bases spanning the gap. CDR3 in amino acids: CASSLFSPGKNYGYTF. CDR3 DNA sequence: TGTGCCAGCAGCTTATTTTCCCCAGGGAAAAACTATGGCTACACCTTC.

The genes are TRBV9 and TRBJ2-3; 8 bases agree with TRBD2. This CDR3 spans 16 amino acids. The germline CDR1 and CDR2 sequences are SGDLS and YYNGEE. V shed 0 bases, J shed 2 bases, and the junction held 5 bases outside the gene matches. This chain's CDR3 is CASSVGGGTNTDTQYF. The DNA for the CDR3 is TGTGCCAGCAGCGTAGGCGGGGGGACGAACACAGATACGCAGTATTTT.

This chain links TRBV2 with TRBJ2-7, with TRBD2 as a possible D gene (5 bases). The CDR3 covers 15 residues. Trimming left V 3 bases short and J 0 bases short, with 12 bases between. Germline assignment: CDR1 SNHLY and CDR2 FYNNEI. The CDR3 coding sequence is TGTGCCAGCAGTGATGGGGAGAGAAACTCCTACGAGCAGTACTTC. This encodes CASSDGERNSYEQYF.

The V gene is TRBV30, the J gene TRBJ1-1; D ambiguous. Germline V lookup: CDR1 GTSNPN, CDR2 SVGIG (reference sequence). The V and J ends lost 3 bases and 1 base respectively, with 9 bases between them. The CDR3 loop spans 13 amino acids. The CDR3 loop is CAWRPGSNTEAFF. CDR3 nucleotide sequence: TGTGCCTGGAGACCGGGATCGAACACTGAAGCTTTCTTT. Filled out from reference TRBV30 and TRBJ1-1, the complete variable domain reads SQTIHQWPATLVQPVGSPLSLECTVEGTSNPNLYWYRQAAGRGLQLLFYSVGIGQISSEVPQNLSASRPQDRQFILSSKKLLLSDSGFYLCAWRPGSNTEAFFGQGTRLTVV.

In this sample, this clone turned up a few times. The CDR3 DNA reads TGTGCCAGCATCAAGTCTAGCGGGGGCTCGACTTCCTCCTACAATGAGCAGTTCTTC. Its protein product is CASIKSSGGSTSSYNEQFF. The V and J genes are TRBV7-2 and TRBJ2-1; TRBD2 matches 10 bases. CDR1 SGHTA and CDR2 FQGNSA come from the germline V gene. The junction had 15 bases not matched to a gene; V was cut back by 7 bases and J by 0 bases. This CDR3 contains 19 residues.

This sequence joins TRBV19 and TRBJ2-2; maybe TRBD2 (5 bases). The CDR3 contains 12 residues. V was trimmed by 8 bases and J by 5 bases, leaving 9 bases between them. Germline CDR1 LNHDA, CDR2 SQIVND (reference sequence). CDR3 sequence reads: CASERRTGELFF. In DNA form, the CDR3 reads TGTGCCAGTGAGAGGAGGACCGGGGAGCTGTTTTTT.

This clone was observed a handful of times. This sequence joins TRBV5-1 and TRBJ2-1; 9 nucleotides agree with TRBD2. Germline lookup yields CDR1 SGHRS and CDR2 YFSETQ. The CDR3 runs 16 residues. J lost 4 bases, V lost 0 bases, and 5 bases had no gene match. CDR3 DNA: TGCGCCAGCAGCTTGGGTCCTAGCGGGGCGTACAATGAGCAGTTCTTC. Protein product: CASSLGPSGAYNEQFF. The entire variable domain, with the rest obtained from reference TRBV5-1 and TRBJ2-1, is as follows: KAGVTQTPRYLIKTRGQQVTLSCSPISGHRSVSWYQQTPGQGLQFLFEYFSETQRNKGNFPGRFSGRQFSNSRSEMNVSTLELGDSALYLCASSLGPSGAYNEQFFGPGTRLTVL.

This sequence joins TRBV11-3 and TRBJ2-2; TRBD1 matches at 10 bases. The junction had 5 bases not matched to a gene; V was cut back by 5 bases and J by 5 bases. The CDR3 is made up of 15 amino acids. Germline V gene lookup returns CDR1 SGHNT and CDR2 YENEEA. The CDR3 protein is CASSLDRGGTGELFF. Here the CDR3 DNA reads TGTGCCAGCAGCCTGGACAGGGGGGGAACCGGGGAGCTGTTTTTT.

The rearrangement joins TRBV15 to TRBJ2-7, with 9 bases matching TRBD1. CDR3 length equals 15 residues. J was trimmed by 5 bases and V by 1 base; bases with no gene match: 6. Germline CDR1 and CDR2: LNHNV and YYDKDF (reference sequence). CDR3 in DNA: TGTGCCACCAGCAGAGGGGGACAGGGCACGGACGAGCAGTACTTC. Encoded protein: CATSRGGQGTDEQYF.

This clone was found a few times. V usage is TRBV5-1 and J usage is TRBJ2-1; 8 bases agree with TRBD2. Germline V CDR1 and CDR2: SGHRS, YFSETQ. V lost 5 bases, J lost 7 bases, and 11 bases stayed unmatched. The CDR3 totals 15 residues. This CDR3 is CASSYSGAPENEQFF. The CDR3 DNA reads as TGCGCCAGCAGTTATAGCGGGGCCCCTGAAAATGAGCAGTTCTTC.

This clone was seen a few times. CDR3 in DNA: TGCGCCAGCAGCTTAGATATGGCAGGGGGCTTCACTGAAGCTTTCTTT. Residues: CASSLDMAGGFTEAFF. This chain joins TRBV5-1 and TRBJ1-1, with 8 bases lining up with TRBD1. Germline CDR1 and CDR2: SGHRS and YFSETQ. V lost 2 bases, J lost 4 bases, and 10 bases stayed unmatched. This CDR3 comprises 16 residues.

The chain combines TRBV28 with TRBJ1-1, with a possible D match to TRBD1 (5 bases). The CDR3 totals 13 residues. The germline V gene has CDR1 MDHEN and CDR2 SYDVKM. The V and J ends lost 4 bases and 4 bases respectively, with 10 bases between them. CDR3 region: CASSWDRGTEAFF. The DNA for the CDR3 is TGTGCCAGCAGTTGGGATAGGGGCACTGAAGCTTTCTTT.

The chain recombines TRBV30 with TRBJ1-1; 7 positions match TRBD1. CDR3 length equals 11 residues. J was trimmed by 11 bases and V by 0 bases; bases with no gene match: 3. Germline V gene data show CDR1 as GTSNPN and CDR2 as SVGIG (reference sequence). The CDR3 region is CAWSVGGDAFF. CDR3 DNA: TGTGCCTGGAGTGTAGGGGGCGACGCTTTCTTT.

The chain joins TRBV19 to TRBJ1-5; tentatively, D is TRBD1 (5 bases). The germline gives CDR1 LNHDA, CDR2 SQIVND (reference sequence). With 7 bases removed from V and 2 bases from J, the gap between germline ends came to 18 bases. The CDR3 loop spans 16 amino acids. As DNA, the CDR3 is TGTGCCAGTACGAGCTCTAGGGGCCCGGGCAATCAGCCCCAGCATTTT. This sequence encodes CASTSSRGPGNQPQHF.

The count of this clone is one. This chain links TRBV6-5 with TRBJ2-7; D is uncertain. V was trimmed by 3 bases and J by 4 bases, leaving 10 bases between them. The CDR3 extends over 13 amino acids. Germline V CDR1 and CDR2: MNHEY, SVGAGI. CDR3 nucleotides: TGTGCCAGCAGTTATAATAGAGATTACGAGCAGTACTTC. Protein: CASSYNRDYEQYF.

This chain joins TRBV19 and TRBJ1-5, with D perhaps matching TRBD1 (6 bases). Trimming took 5 bases from V and 2 from J, leaving 13 bases between them. CDR3 length: 15 residues. CDR1 is LNHDA and CDR2 is SQIVND in the germline V gene (reference sequence). CDR3 residues: CASSPRGAGNQPQHF. CDR3 sequence (DNA): TGTGCCAGTAGTCCTCGGGGGGCGGGCAATCAGCCCCAGCATTTT.

The chain recombines TRBV12-5 with TRBJ1-5; D is unclear. V gave up 6 bases and J gave up 4 bases, with 7 bases separating them. This CDR3 is built from 12 residues. Germline assignment: CDR1 LGHNT and CDR2 FRNRAP. The CDR3: CASGSSNQPQHF. DNA of the CDR3: TGTGCTAGTGGGAGTTCTAATCAGCCCCAGCATTTT.

This rearrangement joins TRBV5-3 to TRBJ2-3, with TRBD1 identical over 9 bases. TRBV5-3 is noted as an ORF with a role that remains uncertain. The J segment lost 2 bases and the V segment lost 4 bases, leaving 5 bases of the junction unmatched. The CDR3 sequence is 15 residues long. The CDR3 loop is CARSRRTGATDTQYF. The CDR3 DNA reads TGTGCCAGAAGCCGTCGGACAGGGGCCACAGATACGCAGTATTTT.

This sequence joins TRBV19 and TRBJ2-3; 8 bases align to TRBD2. This CDR3 region has 15 residues. Germline values: CDR1 LNHDA, CDR2 SQIVND (reference sequence). V shed 6 bases and J 0 bases; nucleotides not matched to a gene: 5. CDR3 DNA: TGTGCCAGTAGCCTACTAGCGGTGAGCACAGATACGCAGTATTTT. Its translation: CASSLLAVSTDTQYF.

The J gene is TRBJ1-5, the V gene TRBV6-5; 8 bases align to TRBD1. The germline gives CDR1 MNHEY, CDR2 SVGAGI. With 6 bases clipped from V and 7 bases from J, the junction kept 5 bases outside the gene matches. This CDR3 contains 13 residues. Here the CDR3 DNA reads TGTGCCAGCAGCCGACAGGGGCGACAGCCCCAGCATTTT. It yields the protein CASSRQGRQPQHF.

The rearrangement joins TRBV7-2 to TRBJ2-4; 9 bases are shared with TRBD1. V was clipped by 5 bases and J by 1 base; unmatched bases: 9. The CDR3 is 17 residues long. Germline V gene sequence: CDR1 SGHTA, CDR2 FQGNSA. The CDR3 is CASSQRGTGWAKNIQYF. CDR3 bases: TGTGCCAGCAGCCAAAGGGGGACAGGGTGGGCCAAAAACATTCAGTACTTC.